This TCR beta chain was sequenced for a study of blood T cells in healthy people across ages (dated by TCRdb to 2013 to 2016). As for the study more broadly: Template switching captured roughly one uniquely barcoded TCR beta cDNA molecule per two T cells in model experiments. Using deep sequencing normalized with unique cDNA molecular identifiers, the study measured how TCR beta repertoire diversity changes with age. The donors were divided into four age groups: young (average around 16 years), middle-aged (almost 40), aged (about 60) and long-lived (about 80). Donors of different ages were randomly distributed across sequencing lanes to avoid experimental bias. Two additional independent replicas of 1 million unique cDNA reads from the same blood draw were analyzed for two donors (one aged 18 to 30 and one aged 80 or older). What the authors observed across the whole study: Observed TCR beta diversity per million T cells fell roughly linearly with age, and a significant reduction was already apparent by age roughly 40. A strong correlation was found between observed TCR beta diversity and the percentage of naive T cells measured by flow cytometry. Estimates of total diversity from one million sequenced T cells were regarded as lower bounds and underestimates. Bulk unsorted PBMC profiling prevented conclusive comparison of naive and antigen-experienced compartments. Because the CMV infection status of the donors was unknown, age-related changes in expanded clonotypes may potentially have been confounded. Compared with the aged group, more naive CD4+ T cells, fewer expanded clones and increased TCR diversity were shown by the long-lived group, suggesting age selection.

Concerning this clonotype: No antigen is known for it. Base qualities are not provided; no much larger clone lies one nucleotide away.

Per the germline V gene, SGHTA is the CDR1 and FQGNSA is the CDR2. The CDR3 goes from the cysteine to the phenylalanine over 15 residues. Only the CDR3 portion is preserved as DNA: 45 bases, with reading frame beginning at the first base. Between the V and J ends, shortened by 6 bases and 0 bases respectively, the junction contains 14 bases. The roughly 39 donors, aged about 6 to 95 years, were systemically healthy Caucasian individuals from Russia. Around 10 milliliters of peripheral blood were collected from each donor into EDTA-treated Vacutainer tubes. Ficoll-Paque density-gradient centrifugation was used to isolate PBMCs, with at least 7 million obtained per sample. Trizol reagent was used to extract total RNA from the PBMCs, yielding at least 5 micrograms per sample. The percentages of naive CD45RAhigh/CD27high T cells were determined by flow cytometry on a PBMC aliquot from every donor. The library was generated by 5' RACE. The sequencing machine was an Illumina HiSeq 2500. The second PCR ran for roughly 6 to 11 cycles and used a J-beta primer mix along with a sample-barcoded 5' primer. A template-switch 5' adaptor carrying 12 random nucleotides introduced a unique molecular identifier onto each TCR beta cDNA molecule. Each sample yielded at least 3 million CDR3-containing paired-end reads. First-strand cDNA synthesis was performed from all RNA using the Mint cDNA synthesis kit, with priming by a TRBC-specific oligonucleotide. Following uracil-DNA glycosylase treatment, a first 18-cycle PCR with universal primers M1SS and BC2_uni_R was performed on all cDNA. On the authors' methods: Normalization of each sample was performed by random selection of 1 million high-quality reads, each carrying a distinct molecular identifier. Reads with shared molecular identifiers were discarded instead of being binned into consensus sequences. MiTCR, set to a Q25 quality threshold and the strictest error-elimination algorithm, was used for CDR3 identification, clonotype clustering and error correction. A nonparametric unseen species model with Euler transformation was used to estimate lower-bound total TCR beta diversity. Using fastp at Q25 and MiXCR, TCRdb reprocessed the public reads and kept productive beta chains. Every distinct CDR3 protein forms one entry, paired with its most common genes and DNA. TCRdb, rather than the study authors, made the V and J calls. This sample gives hundreds of thousands of distinct CDR3 sequences in total; about 56% of them show up just once. More than 25% of the sample is held by the ten biggest clonotypes.

Sequenced material: blood. The sequence links TRBV7-2 to TRBJ1-1; the D gene cannot be resolved reliably. The TCR sequence derives from a middle-aged man in good health. CDR3 region: CASSPDVALNTEAFF. The DNA reads TGTGCCAGCAGTCCCGATGTGGCGCTGAACACTGAAGCTTTCTTT.